A selection of T cell receptor beta chains follows, all from one sample in a study of identical twins. TCRdb independently ran MiXCR on the 5' RACE reads; one entry per CDR3 protein. This sample carries more than 1.5 million distinct CDR3 sequences, about 32% of them seen once, and the ten largest clones take about 0.27%. The sequenced sample was cord blood. Receptors originate from a newborn girl in good health. Both conserved end residues are part of each CDR3. D genes are given only for firm matches. The size entry is marked missing in some rows and otherwise reads once, few, many or a size class.

v_gene,abundance,d_gene,len,j_gene,CDR3nt,CDR3aa
TRBV12-3/TRBV12-4,NA,NA,17,TRBJ2-2,TGTGCCAGCAGTTTAGCGTGGAAGCTGGGGAACACCGGGGAGCTGTTTTTT,CASSLAWKLGNTGELFF
TRBV20-1,NA,NA,12,TRBJ2-7,TGCAGTGCTAGAGATATAAGGAACGAGCAGTACTTC,CSARDIRNEQYF
TRBV2,NA,TRBD2,17,TRBJ2-3,TGTGCCAACAGTGGGTCTAGCGGGAGGCCAACCACAGATACGCAGTATTTT,CANSGSSGRPTTDTQYF
TRBV18,NA,TRBD2,16,TRBJ2-4,TGTGCCAGCTCACCATGGACTAGCGGGAGGGAAAACATTCAGTACTTC,CASSPWTSGRENIQYF
TRBV5-5,once,TRBD1,13,TRBJ2-3,TGTGCCAGCAGCTACCCCACAGGGGGTACGCAGTATTTT,CASSYPTGGTQYF
TRBV21-1,few,NA,13,TRBJ2-5,TGTGCCGCAGTTCGTGCGGAACGGGAGACCCAGTACTTC,CAAVRAERETQYF
TRBV24-1,NA,TRBD1,13,TRBJ1-2,TGTGCCACCAGTGATGGGACAGGGGATGGCTACACCTTC,CATSDGTGDGYTF
TRBV27,few,TRBD2,18,TRBJ2-4,TGTGCCAGCAGTTTTGTCCTAGCGGGGGGAGGGGCCAAAAACATTCAGTACTTC,CASSFVLAGGGAKNIQYF
TRBV2,NA,TRBD1,12,TRBJ2-5,TGTGCCAGTCACAGGGGAGAAGAGACCCAGTACTTC,CASHRGEETQYF
TRBV20-1,NA,TRBD1,17,TRBJ1-5,TGCAGTGCTAGACCAAGACAGGGCTTAGGGAGCAATCAGCCCCAGCATTTT,CSARPRQGLGSNQPQHF
TRBV2,NA,TRBD1,14,TRBJ2-1,TGTGCCAGCAGTCCGGGACAGGCGGGCAATGAGCAGTTCTTC,CASSPGQAGNEQFF
TRBV3-1,NA,NA,16,TRBJ2-3,TGTGCCAGCAGCCAAGCCGTGGGATGGGGTACAGATACGCAGTATTTT,CASSQAVGWGTDTQYF
TRBV7-2,NA,TRBD2,16,TRBJ2-2,TGTGCCAGCAACCCTTCCCGACTAGCTGGCACCGGGGAGCTGTTTTTT,CASNPSRLAGTGELFF
TRBV11-2,NA,TRBD2,21,TRBJ2-3,TGTGCCAGCAGCCTACGTTGGCTCCCCTTGACTAGCGGGGGAGATCCAGATACGCAGTATTTT,CASSLRWLPLTSGGDPDTQYF
TRBV28,few,NA,15,TRBJ2-5,TGTGCCAGCAGTTTACAGGCGGGGTACCAAGAGACCCAGTACTTC,CASSLQAGYQETQYF
TRBV24-1,many,NA,12,TRBJ2-7,TGTGCCACCAGTGATTTGGGGTACGAGCAGTACTTC,CATSDLGYEQYF
TRBV6-6,few,TRBD2,17,TRBJ2-3,TGTGCCAGCAGTTACCGTAGCGGGGGAGCGGGCACAGATACGCAGTATTTT,CASSYRSGGAGTDTQYF
TRBV19,NA,NA,14,TRBJ1-5,TGTGCCAGTAGTATTCGAAGGGGGGGACAGCCCCAGCATTTT,CASSIRRGGQPQHF
TRBV20-1,NA,NA,17,TRBJ1-5,TGCAGTGCTAGCAGGGTAGCGGAAATCTATAGCAATCAGCCCCAGCATTTT,CSASRVAEIYSNQPQHF
TRBV12-3/TRBV12-4,few,NA,16,TRBJ2-7,TGTGCCAGCAGTTTAGCGGGGACCGGGGGTTTTTACGAGCAGTACTTC,CASSLAGTGGFYEQYF
TRBV20-1,few,TRBD1,17,TRBJ1-4,TGCAGTGCTAGAGATGGCGGAGGGGGCGCAGCTAATGAAAAACTGTTTTTT,CSARDGGGGAANEKLFF
TRBV12-3/TRBV12-4,NA,NA,13,TRBJ2-1,TGTGCCAGCAGTTTGGACAGATCCAAGGGGCAGTTCTTC,CASSLDRSKGQFF
TRBV12-3/TRBV12-4,few,NA,17,TRBJ1-6,TGTGCCAGCAGTGGTCCGAGAGGGGGCTCCTATAATTCACCCCTCCACTTT,CASSGPRGGSYNSPLHF
TRBV28,NA,TRBD1,15,TRBJ2-7,TGTGCCAGCAGTCCTCTAGACAGGGACGCCTACGAGCAGTACTTC,CASSPLDRDAYEQYF
TRBV27,NA,NA,17,TRBJ2-6,TGTGCCAGCAGTTTAGACAGGACCGGCTCTGGGGCCAACGTCCTGACTTTC,CASSLDRTGSGANVLTF
TRBV10-3,few,NA,15,TRBJ1-2,TGTGCCATCAGTGAGGGCCTTGGGGCCGGCTATGGCTACACCTTC,CAISEGLGAGYGYTF
TRBV29-1,few,NA,14,TRBJ1-1,TGCAGCGTTGAAAAGGGGGGGCTCGGCACTGAAGCTTTCTTT,CSVEKGGLGTEAFF